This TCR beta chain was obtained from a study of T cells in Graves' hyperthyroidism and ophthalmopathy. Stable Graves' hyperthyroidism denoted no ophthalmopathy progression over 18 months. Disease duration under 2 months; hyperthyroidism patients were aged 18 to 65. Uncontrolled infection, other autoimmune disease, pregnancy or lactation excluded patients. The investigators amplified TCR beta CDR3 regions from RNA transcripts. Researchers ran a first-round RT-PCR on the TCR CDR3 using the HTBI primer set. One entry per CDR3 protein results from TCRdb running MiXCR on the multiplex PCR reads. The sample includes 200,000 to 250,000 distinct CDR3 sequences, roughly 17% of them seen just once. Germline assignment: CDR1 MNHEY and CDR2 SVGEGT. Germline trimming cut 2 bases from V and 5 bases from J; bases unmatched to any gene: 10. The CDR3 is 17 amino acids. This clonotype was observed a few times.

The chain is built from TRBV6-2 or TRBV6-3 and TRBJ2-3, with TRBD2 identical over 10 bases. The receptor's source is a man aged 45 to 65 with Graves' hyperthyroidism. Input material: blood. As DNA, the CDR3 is TGTGCCAGCAGTTACAGCGGGAGGGCCTTAAATGGAGATACGCAGTATTTT. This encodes CASSYSGRALNGDTQYF.